The clone carrying this T cell receptor (beta chain) came up many times. The antigen is unknown. This specimen comes from a study of T cells in Graves' hyperthyroidism and ophthalmopathy. Study-wide results and caveats: Blood samples included most of the expanded thyroid clonotypes exceeding 0.001. Median prediction lead before ophthalmopathy onset was 5 to 7.5 months with the model.

The TCR beta CDR3 regions underwent amplification using RNA transcripts as the source. The study used the HTBI primer set for a first-round RT-PCR of the TCR CDR3. TCRdb reanalysed the multiplex PCR reads using MiXCR and keeps one entry per CDR3 protein. This sample has approximately 740,000 distinct CDR3 sequences, with about 15% found just once. The germline V gene has CDR1 LGHDT and CDR2 YNNKEL (reference sequence). With 1 base clipped from V and 1 base from J, the junction kept 7 bases outside the gene matches. The CDR3 is made up of 17 amino acids. Over 18 months, lack of ophthalmopathy progression marked Graves' hyperthyroidism as stable. Pregnant or lactating patients were excluded, as were those with uncontrolled infection or other autoimmune disease.

Sequencing was performed on blood. The receptor comes from a woman between 18 and 30 years old with Graves' hyperthyroidism. The chain joins TRBV3-1 to TRBJ2-3; 8 positions match TRBD2. CDR3 amino acids: CASSQATSGTRTDTQYF. The CDR3 DNA reads TGTGCCAGCAGCCAAGCCACTAGCGGCACCCGCACAGATACGCAGTATTTT.